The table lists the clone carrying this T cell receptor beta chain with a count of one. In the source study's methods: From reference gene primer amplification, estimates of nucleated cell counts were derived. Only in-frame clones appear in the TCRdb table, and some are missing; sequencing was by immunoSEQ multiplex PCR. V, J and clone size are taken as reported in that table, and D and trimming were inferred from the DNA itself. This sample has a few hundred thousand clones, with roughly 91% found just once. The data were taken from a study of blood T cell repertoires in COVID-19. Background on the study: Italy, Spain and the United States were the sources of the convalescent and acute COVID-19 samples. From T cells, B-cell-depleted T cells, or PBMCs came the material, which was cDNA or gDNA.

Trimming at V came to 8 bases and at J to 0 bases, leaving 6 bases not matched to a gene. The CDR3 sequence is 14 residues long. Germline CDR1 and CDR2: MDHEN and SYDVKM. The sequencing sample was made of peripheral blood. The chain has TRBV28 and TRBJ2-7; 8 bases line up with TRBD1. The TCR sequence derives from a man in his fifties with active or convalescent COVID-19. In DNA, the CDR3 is TGTGCCAGCCTCGGACAGGGCTTCTCCTACGAGCAGTACTTC. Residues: CASLGQGFSYEQYF.